This record covers a single TCR beta chain. V lost 5 bases to trimming and J lost 5 bases, with 16 bases between them. CDR3 length: 15 amino acids. Germline assignment: CDR1 SGHAT and CDR2 FQNNGV. This table comes from immunoSEQ multiplex PCR, and its TCRdb copy is limited to in-frame clones, with some not included. The data show about 2.1 million clones, 80% to 95% seen once. Naive-designated CD8 cells lacked CD45RO, were positively enriched for CCR7, and omitted terminally differentiated effector memory CD45RA+ cells. This sample was taken from a study of shared clonotypes between healthy human individuals.

The specimen was naive CD8+ T cells from PBMCs. The chain links TRBV11-2 to TRBJ2-1; no definite D call. The TCR comes from a man aged 18 to 35 in good health. Some clones in this sample may be carry-over from other donors' samples. The CDR3 is CASSSTPVVHNEQFF. For the CDR3, the DNA is TGTGCCAGCAGCAGTACACCGGTGGTGCACAATGAGCAGTTCTTC. Variable domain in full (rest from reference TRBV11-2 and TRBJ2-1): EAGVAQSPRYKIIEKRQSVAFWCNPISGHATLYWYQQILGQGPKLLIQFQNNGVVDDSQLPKDRFSAERLKGVDSTLKIQPAKLEDSAVYLCASSSTPVVHNEQFFGPGTRLTVL.